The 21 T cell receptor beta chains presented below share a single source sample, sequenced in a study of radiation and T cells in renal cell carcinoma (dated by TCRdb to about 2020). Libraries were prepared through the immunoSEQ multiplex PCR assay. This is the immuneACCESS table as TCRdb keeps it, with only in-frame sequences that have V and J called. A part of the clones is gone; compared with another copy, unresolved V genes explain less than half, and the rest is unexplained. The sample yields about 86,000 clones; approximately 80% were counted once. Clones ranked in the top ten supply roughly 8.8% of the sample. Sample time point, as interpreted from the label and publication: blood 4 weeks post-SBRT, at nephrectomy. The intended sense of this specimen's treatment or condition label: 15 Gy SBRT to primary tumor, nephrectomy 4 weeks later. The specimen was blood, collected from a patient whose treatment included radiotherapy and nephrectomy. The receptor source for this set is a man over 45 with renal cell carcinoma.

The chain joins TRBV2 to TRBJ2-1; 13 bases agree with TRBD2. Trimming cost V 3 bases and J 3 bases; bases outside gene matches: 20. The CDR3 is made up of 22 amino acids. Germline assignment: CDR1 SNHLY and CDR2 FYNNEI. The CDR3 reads CASSDSWGGPGLAGSFYNEQFF. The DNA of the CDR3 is TGTGCCAGCAGTGATAGCTGGGGGGGGCCGGGACTAGCGGGATCTTTCTACAATGAGCAGTTCTTC.

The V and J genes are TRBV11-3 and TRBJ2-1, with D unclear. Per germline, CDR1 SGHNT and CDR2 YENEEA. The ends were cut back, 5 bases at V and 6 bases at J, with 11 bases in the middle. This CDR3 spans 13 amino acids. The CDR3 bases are TGTGCCAGCAGCCCGTCTCGGATCAATGAGCAGTTCTTC. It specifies CASSPSRINEQFF.

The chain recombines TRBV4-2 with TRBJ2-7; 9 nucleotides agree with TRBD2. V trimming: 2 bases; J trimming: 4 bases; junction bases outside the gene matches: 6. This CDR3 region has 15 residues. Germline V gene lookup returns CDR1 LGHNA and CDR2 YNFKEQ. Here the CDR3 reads CASSQSAGGRYEQYF. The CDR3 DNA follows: TGTGCCAGCAGCCAATCTGCGGGAGGGAGGTACGAGCAGTACTTC.

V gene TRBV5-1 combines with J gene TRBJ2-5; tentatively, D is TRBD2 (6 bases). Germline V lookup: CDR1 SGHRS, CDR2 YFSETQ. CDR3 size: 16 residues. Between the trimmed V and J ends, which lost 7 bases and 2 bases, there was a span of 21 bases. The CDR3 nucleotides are TGCGCCAGCTCCCTGGGCAGACTAGTGAGTCAAGAGACCCAGTACTTC. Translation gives CASSLGRLVSQETQYF.

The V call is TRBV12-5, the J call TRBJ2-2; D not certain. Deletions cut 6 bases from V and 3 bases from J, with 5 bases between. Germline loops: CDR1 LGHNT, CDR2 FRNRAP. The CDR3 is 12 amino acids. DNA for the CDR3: TGTGCTAGTGGCTCATACACCGGGGAGCTGTTTTTT. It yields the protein CASGSYTGELFF.

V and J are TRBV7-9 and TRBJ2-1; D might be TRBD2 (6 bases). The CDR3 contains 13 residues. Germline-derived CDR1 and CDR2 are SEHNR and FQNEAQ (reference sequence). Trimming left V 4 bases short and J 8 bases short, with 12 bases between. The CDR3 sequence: CASSSGPSDEQFF. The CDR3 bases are TGTGCCAGCAGCTCGGGTCCTAGCGATGAGCAGTTCTTC.

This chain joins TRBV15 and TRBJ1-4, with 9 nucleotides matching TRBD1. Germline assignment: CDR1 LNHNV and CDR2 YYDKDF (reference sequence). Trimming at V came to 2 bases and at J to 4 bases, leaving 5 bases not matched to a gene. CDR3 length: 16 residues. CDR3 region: CATSRFPGQGNEKLFF. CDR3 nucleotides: TGTGCCACCAGCAGATTTCCGGGACAGGGTAATGAAAAACTGTTTTTT. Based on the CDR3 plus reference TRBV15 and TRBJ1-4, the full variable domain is DAMVIQNPRYQVTQFGKPVTLSCSQTLNHNVMYWYQQKSSQAPKLLFHYYDKDFNNEADTPDNFQSRRPNTSFCFLDIRSPGLGDTAMYLCATSRFPGQGNEKLFFGSGTQLSVL.

The CDR3 nucleotides are TGTGCCAGTAGTGACCGGGACGGTTATAATTCACCCCTCCACTTT. Protein: CASSDRDGYNSPLHF. The genes are TRBV19 and TRBJ1-6; D might be TRBD1 (5 bases). This CDR3 is built from 15 residues. The V gene lost 5 bases and the J gene lost 4 bases, with 12 bases spanning the gap. The germline V gene encodes CDR1 LNHDA and CDR2 SQIVND (reference sequence). The full variable domain, completed using reference TRBV19 and TRBJ1-6, is DGGITQSPKYLFRKEGQNVTLSCEQNLNHDAMYWYRQDPGQGLRLIYYSQIVNDFQKGDIAEGYSVSREKKESFPLTVTSAQKNPTAFYLCASSDRDGYNSPLHFGNGTRLTVT.

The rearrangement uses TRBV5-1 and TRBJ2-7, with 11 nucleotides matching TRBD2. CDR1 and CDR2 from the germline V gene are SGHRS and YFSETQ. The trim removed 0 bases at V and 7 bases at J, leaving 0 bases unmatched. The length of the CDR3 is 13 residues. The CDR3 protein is CASSLGTSGEQYF. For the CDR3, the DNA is TGCGCCAGCAGCTTGGGGACTAGCGGGGAGCAGTACTTC.

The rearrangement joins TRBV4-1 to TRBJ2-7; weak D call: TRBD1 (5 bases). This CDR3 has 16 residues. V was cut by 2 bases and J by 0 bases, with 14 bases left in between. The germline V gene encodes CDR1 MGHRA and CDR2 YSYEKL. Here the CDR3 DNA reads TGCGCCAGCAGCCAACAGGAGACAGCCAGCTCCTACGAGCAGTACTTC. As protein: CASSQQETASSYEQYF.

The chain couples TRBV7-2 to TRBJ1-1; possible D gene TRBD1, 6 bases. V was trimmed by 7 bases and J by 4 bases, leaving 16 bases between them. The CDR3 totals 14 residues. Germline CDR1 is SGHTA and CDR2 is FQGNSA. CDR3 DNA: TGTGCCAGCACCACTCAAACAGGGTCCACTGAAGCTTTCTTT. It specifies CASTTQTGSTEAFF.

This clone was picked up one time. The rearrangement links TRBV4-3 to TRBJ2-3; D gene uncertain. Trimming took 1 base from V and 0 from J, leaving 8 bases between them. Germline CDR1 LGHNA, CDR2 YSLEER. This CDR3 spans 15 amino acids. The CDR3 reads CASSQVWSSTDTQYF. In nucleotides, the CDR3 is TGCGCCAGCAGCCAAGTCTGGTCTAGCACAGATACGCAGTATTTT.

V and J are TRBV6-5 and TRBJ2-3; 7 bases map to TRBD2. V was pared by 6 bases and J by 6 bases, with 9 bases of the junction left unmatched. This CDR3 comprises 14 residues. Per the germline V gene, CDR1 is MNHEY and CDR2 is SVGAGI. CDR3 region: CASRVGGPGDTQYF. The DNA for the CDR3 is TGTGCCAGCAGGGTGGGAGGGCCTGGGGATACGCAGTATTTT.

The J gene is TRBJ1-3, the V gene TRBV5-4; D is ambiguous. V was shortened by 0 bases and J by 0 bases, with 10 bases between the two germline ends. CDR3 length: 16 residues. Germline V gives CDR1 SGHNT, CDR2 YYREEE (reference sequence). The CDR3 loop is CASSLAQARSGNTIYF. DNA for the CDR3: TGTGCCAGCAGCTTGGCACAAGCCCGCTCTGGAAACACCATATATTTT.

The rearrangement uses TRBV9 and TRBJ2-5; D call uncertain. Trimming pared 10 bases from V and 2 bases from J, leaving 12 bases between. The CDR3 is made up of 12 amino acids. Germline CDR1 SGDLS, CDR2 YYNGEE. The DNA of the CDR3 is TGTGCCGCCCCCAAAGAGCAAGAGACCCAGTACTTC. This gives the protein CAAPKEQETQYF.

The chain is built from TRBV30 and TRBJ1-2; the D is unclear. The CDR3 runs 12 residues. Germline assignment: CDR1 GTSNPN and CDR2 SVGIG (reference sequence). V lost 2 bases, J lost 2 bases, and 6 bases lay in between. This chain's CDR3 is CAWSMGNYGYTF. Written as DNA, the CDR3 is TGTGCCTGGAGTATGGGAAACTATGGCTACACCTTC.

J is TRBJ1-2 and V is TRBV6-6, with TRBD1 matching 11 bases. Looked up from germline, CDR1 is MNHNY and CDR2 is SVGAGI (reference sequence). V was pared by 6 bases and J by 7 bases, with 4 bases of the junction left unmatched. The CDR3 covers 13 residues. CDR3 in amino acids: CASSTGQGVGYTF. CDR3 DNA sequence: TGTGCCAGCAGCACGGGACAGGGGGTTGGCTACACCTTC.

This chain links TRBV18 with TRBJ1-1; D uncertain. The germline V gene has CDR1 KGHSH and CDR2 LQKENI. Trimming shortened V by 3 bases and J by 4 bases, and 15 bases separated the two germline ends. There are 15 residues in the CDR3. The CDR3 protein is CASSPQEGRSTEAFF. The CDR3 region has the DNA TGTGCCAGCTCACCTCAAGAGGGTCGGAGCACTGAAGCTTTCTTT.

For the CDR3, the DNA is TGTGCCAGCAGCCAAGCCGAAGGGACAGCCCGGTCCTCCTACGAGCAGTACTTC. Amino acids: CASSQAEGTARSSYEQYF. The rearrangement uses TRBV14 and TRBJ2-7; TRBD1 matches 7 bases. The V segment lost 1 base and the J segment 0 bases; nucleotides outside the gene matches: 12. The CDR3 runs to 18 residues. The V gene's germline CDR1 is SGHDN and CDR2 FVKESK.

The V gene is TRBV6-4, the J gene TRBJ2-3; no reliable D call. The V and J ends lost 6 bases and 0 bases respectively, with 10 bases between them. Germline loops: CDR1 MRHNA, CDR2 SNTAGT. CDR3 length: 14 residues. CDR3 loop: CASRERRSTDTQYF. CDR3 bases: TGTGCCAGCAGGGAGCGCAGAAGCACAGATACGCAGTATTTT.

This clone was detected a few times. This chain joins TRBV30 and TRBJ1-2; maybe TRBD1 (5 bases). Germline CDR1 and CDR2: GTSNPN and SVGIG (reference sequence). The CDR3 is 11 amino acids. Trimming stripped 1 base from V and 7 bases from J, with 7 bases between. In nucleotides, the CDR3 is TGTGCCTGGAGTGCCGGGGGTGGCTACACCTTC. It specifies CAWSAGGGYTF. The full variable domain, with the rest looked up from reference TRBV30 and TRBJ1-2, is SQTIHQWPATLVQPVGSPLSLECTVEGTSNPNLYWYRQAAGRGLQLLFYSVGIGQISSEVPQNLSASRPQDRQFILSSKKLLLSDSGFYLCAWSAGGGYTFGSGTRLTVV.